The entry below describes one T cell receptor beta chain. Assay used: immunoSEQ multiplex PCR; TCRdb lists only in-frame clones, some missing. The sample lists about 400,000 clones; roughly 88% were seen once. The sample is drawn from a study of blood T cell repertoires in COVID-19. Study in general: Sources were T cells, B-cell-depleted T cells, or PBMCs; the material itself was cDNA or gDNA.

V shed 11 bases and J 8 bases; nucleotides not matched to a gene: 9. Germline V gene data show CDR1 as MNHEY and CDR2 as SVGAGI. The length of the CDR3 is 13 residues. The chain recombines TRBV6-5 with TRBJ1-2, with 12 bases lining up with TRBD1. The TCR sequence derives from a woman between 40 and 55 years old with acute COVID-19. The sequenced sample consisted of PBMCs or T cells enriched from blood (not recorded which). The CDR3 DNA sequence: TGTGCCTCCTTCGCCGGGACAGGGGGCGGCTACACCTTC. It is translated as CASFAGTGGGYTF.